This T cell receptor (beta chain) stems from a study of cytomegalovirus exposure and HLA in healthy donors (dated by TCRdb to 2016 to 2017). Regarding the research as a whole: An earlier analysis of some 620 of the donors reported 276 Gb of sequence data and 95 million to 130 million unique TCR beta sequences obtained from around 180 million T cells. To decide whether each TCR beta V gene segment behaved as functional or pseudogenic, an earlier analysis of some 600 of the donors relied on high-throughput TCR beta sequencing. All discovery cohort repertoires had been generated on a single sequencing platform. Of the 300 to 500 genotyped donors, roughly 76% were placed in the genetic ancestry cluster associated with self-reported Caucasian donors. A later analysis re-analyzed previously published TCR beta repertoires from 666 donors and added high-resolution HLA genotyping to study TCR occurrence patterns. Donor age, sex, ethnicity and CMV serostatus were collected together with the repertoire data. In the later analysis, no new phenotypic data were used to find candidate immune exposures; instead, reliance was placed on TCR beta sequences and their occurrence across donors. In a later genetic analysis, genome-wide SNP genotypes for about three fifths of the roughly 670 donors were used, and that subset was treated as a discovery cohort. The T cell repertoires of 666 subjects were profiled by immunosequencing and related to cytomegalovirus serostatus. Among around 400 genotyped donors of the cohort, an average of around 250,000 unique TCR beta nucleotide sequences was sequenced per donor, of which about 20% were non-productive. The study was designed to test whether signatures of past pathogen exposure could be identified by cataloging public T cell receptors. In addition to the first cohort of 666 subjects, a separate validation cohort of some 120 different subjects was used. Roughly 320 gigabases of sequencing data and tens of millions of unique TCR sequences made up an early release that covered roughly 670 HLA-typed donors. HLA typing included class I and class II loci at four-digit resolution. High-throughput TCR immunosequencing, statistical association of individual TCRs with disease status, and machine learning were combined to predict cytomegalovirus infection status. The number of typed donors differed by locus: about 629-630 for A, B, C, DRB1 and DQB1; 522 for DQA1; about 600 for DPA1; and about 450 for DPB1. Because of strong linkage in the cohort, roughly five DR-DQ haplotypes were treated as single units for association and clustering. Findings and caveats that apply to the study as a whole: Sequencing depth was assumed to be roughly uniform across donors in the presence/absence analyses, though that assumption may not hold. Correlated functional status among segregating V segments might reflect linkage disequilibrium, but an unknown experimental factor could not be ruled out. Across donors, most TCR sequences were observed very rarely, whereas some public TCRs were present in many individuals. For the cohort, immune exposure information was limited to CMV serostatus. A further reported finding was that TCR beta sequences accurately predicted the HLA-A and HLA-B alleles for most subjects in the first cohort. A cluster of highly shared sequence variants was judged likely to represent a technical artifact of the sequencing pipeline. Broadly in line with IMGT annotations, most TCR beta V segments showed up in productive rearrangements about 90% or about 30% of the time in an earlier analysis of 450 to 750 of the donors. According to the authors, the approach could potentially be generalized to other disease states and immunological phenotypes. Most CMV-associated TCR beta chains appeared to be HLA-restricted in a later analysis, and the HLA associations seemed to be driven largely by CMV exposure. A later analysis reported that several top co-occurrence clusters appeared linked to parvovirus B19, influenza, CMV and Epstein-Barr virus. Because counts were too low, 15 or so rarely observed V segments, including chromosome 9 orphons, were excluded from the earlier analysis of 587 of the donors. A total of 150 or so TCR beta chains were listed by the study as associated with cytomegalovirus. An association between a missense DCLRE1C variant and V-gene and J-gene trimming of TCR beta chains was found in a later genetic analysis and replicated in an independent cohort. Because the 87-base-pair reads could not distinguish some IMGT-functional V segments, including TRBV6-2 and TRBV6-3, those segments were excluded. When HLA alleles, especially DR and DQ, strongly co-occurred, attributing TCR associations to individual alleles was difficult. This cohort had only TCR beta chains sequenced, and the lack of alpha or paired-chain data limited which features could be detected. HLA typing was unavailable for some donors at each locus, so association tests used only the typed subset. According to a later genetic analysis, donors in an Asian-associated ancestry cluster had fewer N-insertions in productive TCRs than the approximately 630-donor mean. Three of the identified cytomegalovirus-associated TCR beta chains were confirmed in vitro to be specific for cytomegalovirus antigens. Specific HLA alleles were associated with roughly 16,000 TCR beta sequences at a false discovery rate of 0.05 in a later analysis. Compared with equally common non-associated chains, HLA-associated TCR beta chains in a later analysis were more clonally expanded and had lower generation probabilities. In a later analysis, the rate of TCR association differed among HLA loci, with DRB1 alleles having the most associated TCRs and HLA-C alleles having the fewest. Cytomegalovirus status was reported to be diagnosed by the classifier with high specificity and sensitivity in both the original and validation cohorts.

Turning to this clone: Its antigen has not been determined. No per-base quality is available; no much larger clone lies one base away.

Library creation used the immunoSEQ multiplex PCR assay. The multiplex PCR relied on a mix of 60 forward primers for TCR Vbeta segments and 13 reverse primers for TCR Jbeta segments. The CDR3 region of rearranged TCR beta genes was amplified from genomic DNA with a multiplex PCR assay. The Illumina HiSeq System was used to sequence the amplified TCR beta libraries as 87-base-pair reads. The original methods were these. A later analysis counted about 82 million unique TCR beta chains across the roughly 700 repertoires, and some 11 million of these chains were shared by at least two donors. A nearest-neighbor algorithm error-corrected the raw reads and collapsed the reads into unique sequences, merging closely related sequences to remove PCR and sequencing errors. To assign V, D and J gene segments, CDR3 sequences were aligned to IMGT reference sequences. For a sequence to be retained, a match of at least six nucleotides to both a V gene segment and a J gene segment was required. A rearrangement counted as productive if the CDR3 had no stop codons and remained in frame with V and J, and every other rearrangement counted as non-productive. CDR3 was defined by IMGT convention, running from the second conserved V-encoded cysteine to the conserved J-encoded phenylalanine. The earlier analysis of some 580 of the donors excluded any sequence lacking an unambiguous match to a single V gene segment. In an earlier analysis of 587 of the donors, V segments were called functional above 56.7% productive rearrangements and were called segregating when the between-donor standard deviation exceeded 5%. A statistical classification framework was built to diagnose cytomegalovirus status from the catalog of TCR beta chain sequences. A later analysis assigned V and J genes by comparing TCR nucleotide sequences with IMGT/GENE-DB human TR gene sequences. Using the TCRdist pipeline, a later analysis assigned CDR3 sequences along with most-parsimonious VDJ recombination scenarios. In a later analysis, each TCR beta chain was defined by its CDR3 amino acid sequence together with its V-gene family, and reads without a unique V-gene family were excluded. To address suspected cross-contamination and a sequencing artifact, a later analysis removed 450 to 700 highly shared, low-generation-probability nucleotide sequences. A later analysis calculated a clonal expansion index for each public chain from normalized within-repertoire ranks of inferred template counts. Generation probabilities in a later analysis came from a VDJ recombination model fitted to out-of-frame rearrangements, and those results were checked against IGoR. In a later analysis, hypergeometric tests were used to score TCR-TCR, TCR-HLA and TCR-CMV co-occurrence, with a repertoire-size bias correction applied to TCR pairs. To estimate false discovery rates, a later analysis permuted the HLA or CMV assignments 20 times. In a later analysis, co-occurring TCRs were grouped using DBSCAN, and TCRdist sequence similarity was added for clustering within HLA-allele-positive subsets. Repertoires with fewer than 30,000 or more than 120,000 public chains were left out of co-occurrence clustering, as were about five repertoires with anomalous nucleotide sharing. This is the immuneACCESS table as TCRdb keeps it, with only in-frame sequences that have V and J called. A part of the clones is gone; compared with another copy, unresolved V genes explain less than half, and the rest is unexplained. V, J and clone size derive from that table, while D and trimming were established from the DNA sequence. The sample records about 160,000 clones, 80% of which are singletons. The ten largest account for 6.3% of the sample.

The cohort comprised some 680 healthy bone marrow donors. All cohort members were sampled while nominally healthy, although unrecorded immune exposures were likely present. The donor was CMV seropositive and belonged to the group of some 290 seropositive cohort members. Every donor gave a peripheral blood sample, and the peripheral blood mononuclear cells from that sample were used for TCR beta sequencing. The Qiagen DNeasy Blood Extraction Kit was used to extract genomic DNA from the blood cell samples. Relative to germline, V is 6 bases shorter and J is 7 bases shorter, with 20 bases between their ends. Inclusive of the bounding cysteine and phenylalanine, the CDR3 is 15 residues long. Just the 45-base CDR3 DNA is kept, in frame starting at base 1. Reading the germline V gene gives CDR1 SGDLS and CDR2 YYNGEE.

The sequence was collected from a male donor in good health and CMV-seropositive. The sample taken for sequencing was PBMCs. The sequence links TRBV9 to TRBJ2-1, with no confident D gene call. In nucleotides, the sequence is TGTGCCAGCACTCCAGTAGTAGCAGCCTTGAATGAGCAGTTCTTC. This codes for CASTPVVAALNEQFF.